This section outlines one T cell receptor (beta chain) sequence together with its context. Its cognate antigen is unknown. CDR3 length equals 16 residues. With V trimmed by 4 bases and J by 2 bases, 5 bases remained unmatched. Germline CDR1 reads SGHNT; CDR2 reads YYREEE (reference sequence). The data belong to a study of T cell responses to AZD1222 COVID-19 vaccine. Regarding the study as a whole: White British donors predominated, females outnumbered males, and clonal diversity was possibly underestimated. Vaccination with two AZD1222 doses was followed by a rise in Spike-specific TCR breadth and depth. Dominant at 160-218 and 743-854, vaccine-associated CD4 TCRs also spanned spike. Baseline serology detected seropositivity in only six or seven AZD1222 recipients.

The protocol was immunoSEQ multiplex PCR, while the TCRdb copy is restricted to in-frame clones and leaves out a portion. Here the sample spans about 210,000 clones, 80% to 95% being singletons. The receptor was isolated from an adult in good health. The material was peripheral blood, obtained on day 0 of AZD1222 vaccination. This chain links TRBV5-4 with TRBJ2-2, with 10 bases aligning to TRBD2. The CDR3 nucleotides are TGTGCCAGCAGCCCAACTAGCGGGGCTAACACCGGGGAGCTGTTTTTT. This gives the protein CASSPTSGANTGELFF.